The clone carrying this TCR beta chain was counted only a few times. The source of the sample is a study of OX40 agonist ivuxolimab in advanced cancers. Overall study: Each patient was given ivuxolimab into a vein every 2 weeks, at 0.01 to 10 mg/kg.

Produced via immunoSEQ multiplex PCR; TCRdb's table is partial and in-frame only. Counted here are around 34,000 clones, 81% occurring once; the ten biggest clones make up about 1.3%. V lost 0 bases and J 5 bases, leaving 16 bases between the germline ends. In germline, CDR1 is MNHNY, CDR2 SVGAGI (reference sequence). CDR3 length: 16 residues. Sequenced material: CD4+ or CD8+ T cells sorted from blood, taken in a trial of the OX40 agonist ivuxolimab. This receptor was identified in an adult with an advanced solid tumor such as melanoma, head and neck, liver or kidney cancer. V gene TRBV6-6 combines with J gene TRBJ1-1, with D tentatively TRBD1 (5 bases). The CDR3 sequence: CASSYSLFKGRTEAFF. CDR3 nucleotides: TGTGCCAGCAGTTACTCGTTATTTAAGGGGCGGACTGAAGCTTTCTTT.